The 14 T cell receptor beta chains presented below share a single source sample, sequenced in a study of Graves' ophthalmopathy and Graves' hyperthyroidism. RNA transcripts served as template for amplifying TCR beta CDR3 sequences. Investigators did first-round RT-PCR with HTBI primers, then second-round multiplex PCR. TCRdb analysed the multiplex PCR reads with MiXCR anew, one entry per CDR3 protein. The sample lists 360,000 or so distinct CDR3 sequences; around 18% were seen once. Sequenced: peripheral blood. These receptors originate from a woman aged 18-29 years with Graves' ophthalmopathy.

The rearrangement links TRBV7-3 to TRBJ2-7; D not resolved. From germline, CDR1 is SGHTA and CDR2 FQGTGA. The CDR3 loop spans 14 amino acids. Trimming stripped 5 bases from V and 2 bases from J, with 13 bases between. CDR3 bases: TGTGCCAGCAGCCCTCGAGTGGGAACCTACGAGCAGTACTTC. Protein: CASSPRVGTYEQYF.

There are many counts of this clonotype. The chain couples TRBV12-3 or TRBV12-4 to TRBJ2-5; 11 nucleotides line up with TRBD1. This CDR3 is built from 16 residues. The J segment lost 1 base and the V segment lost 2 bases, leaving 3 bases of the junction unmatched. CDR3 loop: CASSLRGTGGQETQYF. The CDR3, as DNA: TGTGCCAGCAGTTTACGGGGGACAGGGGGCCAAGAGACCCAGTACTTC.

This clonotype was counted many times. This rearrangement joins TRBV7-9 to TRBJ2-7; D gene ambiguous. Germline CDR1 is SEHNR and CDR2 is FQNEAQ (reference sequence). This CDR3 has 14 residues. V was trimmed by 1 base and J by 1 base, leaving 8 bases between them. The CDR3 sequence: CASSLGPESYEQYF. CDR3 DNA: TGTGCCAGCAGCTTAGGACCGGAGTCCTACGAGCAGTACTTC.

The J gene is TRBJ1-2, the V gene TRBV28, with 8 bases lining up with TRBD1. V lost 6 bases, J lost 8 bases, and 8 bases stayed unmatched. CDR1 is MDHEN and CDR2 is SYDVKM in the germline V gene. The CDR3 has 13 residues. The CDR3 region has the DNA TGTGCCAGCAGCGGACAGGGTAAACGGGGCTACACCTTC. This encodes CASSGQGKRGYTF.

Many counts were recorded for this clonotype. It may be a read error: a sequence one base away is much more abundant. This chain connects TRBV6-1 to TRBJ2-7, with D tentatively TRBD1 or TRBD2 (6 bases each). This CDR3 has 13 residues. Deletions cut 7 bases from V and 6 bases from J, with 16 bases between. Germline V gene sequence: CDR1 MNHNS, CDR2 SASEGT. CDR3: CASTGTRGVEQYF. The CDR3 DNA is TGTGCCAGCACCGGGACAAGGGGGGTCGAGCAGTACTTC.

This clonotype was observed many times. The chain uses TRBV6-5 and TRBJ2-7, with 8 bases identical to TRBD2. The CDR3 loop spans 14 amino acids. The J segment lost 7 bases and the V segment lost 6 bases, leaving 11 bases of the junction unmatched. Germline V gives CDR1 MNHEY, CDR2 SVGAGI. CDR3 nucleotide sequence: TGTGCCAGCAGCGGGGGGGGCATAAAACGGGAGCAGTACTTC. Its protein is CASSGGGIKREQYF.

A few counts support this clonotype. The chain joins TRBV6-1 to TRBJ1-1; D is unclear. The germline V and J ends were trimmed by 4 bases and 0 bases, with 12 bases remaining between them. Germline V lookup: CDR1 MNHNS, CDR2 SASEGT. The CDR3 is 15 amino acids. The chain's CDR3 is CASSVAKRMNTEAFF. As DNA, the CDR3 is TGTGCCAGCAGTGTAGCCAAAAGGATGAACACTGAAGCTTTCTTT.

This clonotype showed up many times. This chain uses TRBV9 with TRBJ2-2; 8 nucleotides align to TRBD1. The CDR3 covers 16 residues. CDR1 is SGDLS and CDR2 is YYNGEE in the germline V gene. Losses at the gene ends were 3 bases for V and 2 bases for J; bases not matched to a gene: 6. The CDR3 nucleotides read TGTGCCAGCAGCGCCCCCGGGACAGGCAACACCGGGGAGCTGTTTTTT. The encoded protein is CASSAPGTGNTGELFF.

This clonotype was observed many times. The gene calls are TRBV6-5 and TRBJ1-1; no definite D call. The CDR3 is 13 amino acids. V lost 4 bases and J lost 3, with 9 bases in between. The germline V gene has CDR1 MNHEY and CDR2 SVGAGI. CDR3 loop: CASSWSRYTEAFF. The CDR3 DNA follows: TGTGCCAGCAGTTGGAGCAGGTACACTGAAGCTTTCTTT.

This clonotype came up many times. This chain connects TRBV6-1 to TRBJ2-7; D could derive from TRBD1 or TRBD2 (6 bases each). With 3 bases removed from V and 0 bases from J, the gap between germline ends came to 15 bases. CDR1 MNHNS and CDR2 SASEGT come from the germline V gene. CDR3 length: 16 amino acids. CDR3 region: CASSEARGGGSYEQYF. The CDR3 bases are TGTGCCAGCAGTGAGGCCCGAGGAGGGGGCTCCTACGAGCAGTACTTC.

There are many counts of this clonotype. The DNA of the CDR3 is TGTGCCAGCAGCTACTCGCAGGGCAGTCCGTACTTC. The encoded protein is CASSYSQGSPYF. This rearrangement joins TRBV7-2 to TRBJ2-7; D is perhaps TRBD1 (5 bases). This CDR3 has 12 amino acids. V was cut by 4 bases and J by 12 bases, with 16 bases left in between. Looked up from germline, CDR1 is SGHTA and CDR2 is FQGNSA.

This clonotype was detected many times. DNA for the CDR3: TGTGCCACTGGACAGGCCGGAAACACCATATATTTT. As protein: CATGQAGNTIYF. The J gene is TRBJ1-3, the V gene TRBV2, with 7 bases that match TRBD1. V gave up 10 bases and J gave up 4 bases; unmatched junction bases: 4. Germline V gene lookup returns CDR1 SNHLY and CDR2 FYNNEI. The CDR3 is 12 residues long.

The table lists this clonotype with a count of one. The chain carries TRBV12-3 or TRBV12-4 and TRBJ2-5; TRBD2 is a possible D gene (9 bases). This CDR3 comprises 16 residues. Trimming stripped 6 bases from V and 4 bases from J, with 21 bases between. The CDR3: CASSQGAGGPGETQYF. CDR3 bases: TGTGCCAGCAGCCAGGGGGCGGGAGGGCCGGGAGAGACCCAGTACTTC.

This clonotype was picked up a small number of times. CDR3 sequence: CASSLEKAYEQYF. For the CDR3, the DNA is TGTGCCAGCTCACTAGAAAAGGCCTACGAGCAGTACTTC. The chain uses TRBV18 and TRBJ2-7; D remains ambiguous. CDR3 size: 13 residues. V was clipped by 4 bases and J by 2 bases, with 9 bases between them. CDR1 and CDR2 (germline): KGHSH, LQKENI.